A single sample gave rise to the 29 T cell receptor beta chains below, sequenced in a study of blood T cell repertoires in COVID-19. Sequenced by immunoSEQ multiplex PCR; TCRdb stores in-frame clones only, minus some. The repertoire has about 260,000 clones, approximately 90% of them found once; the top ten carry 4.1%. Material for sequencing was PBMCs or T cells enriched from blood (not recorded which). The receptors were sampled from a woman in her twenties or thirties with acute COVID-19.

The chain has TRBV18 and TRBJ2-2, with 8 bases matching TRBD2. The J segment lost 6 bases and the V segment lost 1 base, leaving 10 bases of the junction unmatched. The CDR3 extends over 17 amino acids. The germline gives CDR1 KGHSH, CDR2 LQKENI. CDR3 DNA sequence: TGTGCCAGCTCACCACGTAGCGGGGAGTTGGACGCCGGGGAGCTGTTTTTT. This codes for CASSPRSGELDAGELFF.

This chain joins TRBV6-1 and TRBJ2-5; D remains ambiguous. Germline lookup yields CDR1 MNHNS and CDR2 SASEGT. The CDR3 has 15 residues. V lost 1 base and J lost 3, with 12 bases in between. The CDR3 nucleotides are TGTGCCAGCAGTGAAGAAATTAGATTGGAAGAGACCCAGTACTTC. This sequence encodes CASSEEIRLEETQYF.

The CDR3 region has the DNA TGTGCCAGCAGCCGCGGGAGCGGGAGGATGTGGGGGAATGAGCAGTTCTTC. This encodes CASSRGSGRMWGNEQFF. This sequence joins TRBV7-8 and TRBJ2-1, with TRBD2 matching 9 bases. The V gene's germline CDR1 is SGHVS and CDR2 FQNEAQ. This CDR3 is 17 amino acids long. V gave up 5 bases and J gave up 7 bases; unmatched junction bases: 15.

This sequence joins TRBV10-3 and TRBJ2-2; D unresolved. From germline, CDR1 is ENHRY and CDR2 SYGVKD. Trimming stripped 1 base from V and 0 bases from J, with 6 bases between. The CDR3 covers 15 residues. The CDR3 loop reads CAISEWQANTGELFF. Written as DNA, the CDR3 is TGTGCCATCAGTGAGTGGCAGGCGAACACCGGGGAGCTGTTTTTT.

The V gene is TRBV28, the J gene TRBJ1-1; D is uncertain. This CDR3 contains 12 residues. Deletions cut 3 bases from V and 8 bases from J, with 10 bases between. Germline V gives CDR1 MDHEN, CDR2 SYDVKM. CDR3 nucleotides: TGTGCCAGCAGTTTTTCAGGTCTGGAAGCTTTCTTT. This gives the protein CASSFSGLEAFF.

To note about this clone: This sample also contains other DNA sequences that code for the same CDR3. CDR3 sequence: CASSITGAYEQYF. The CDR3 coding sequence is TGTGCCAGTAGTATAACCGGTGCCTACGAGCAGTACTTC. This sequence joins TRBV19 and TRBJ2-7; no clear D. Trimming took 2 bases from V and 2 from J, leaving 7 bases between them. The CDR3 extends over 13 amino acids. CDR1 is LNHDA, CDR2 SQIVND, per germline (reference sequence).

The CDR3 DNA follows: TGTGCCAGCAGTCCTAGACAGGGTCTCGGAGAGACCCAGTACTTC. This gives the protein CASSPRQGLGETQYF. The chain combines TRBV27 with TRBJ2-5; 7 bases line up with TRBD1. V lost 5 bases to trimming and J lost 4 bases; unmatched junction nucleotides: 10. The CDR3 extends over 15 amino acids. Germline V gene data show CDR1 as MNHEY and CDR2 as SMNVEV (reference sequence).

This rearrangement joins TRBV25-1 to TRBJ1-1; the match to TRBD1 covers 7 bases. Losses at the gene ends were 2 bases for V and 1 base for J; bases not matched to a gene: 4. This CDR3 is built from 15 residues. CDR1 is MGHDK, CDR2 SYGVNS, per germline. The CDR3 DNA sequence: TGTGCCAGCAGTGAACGACAGGGAGGGAACACTGAAGCTTTCTTT. Its protein is CASSERQGGNTEAFF.

V usage is TRBV30 and J usage is TRBJ1-1, with D perhaps TRBD1 (5 bases). CDR1 GTSNPN and CDR2 SVGIG come from the germline V gene (reference sequence). V lost 4 bases, J lost 7 bases, and 16 bases lay in between. The CDR3 runs 13 residues. The DNA of the CDR3 is TGTGCCTGGAAATCAGCGGGGGTAGGTGAAGCTTTCTTT. This encodes CAWKSAGVGEAFF.

This clone was counted a single time. The genes are TRBV5-1 and TRBJ2-6; 10 nucleotides agree with TRBD1. This CDR3 spans 18 amino acids. The J segment lost 0 bases and the V segment lost 3 bases, leaving 6 bases of the junction unmatched. Per the germline V gene, CDR1 is SGHRS and CDR2 is YFSETQ. CDR3 amino acids: CASSSGQGDLSGANVLTF. The CDR3 DNA sequence: TGCGCCAGCAGCTCTGGACAGGGGGACCTCTCTGGGGCCAACGTCCTGACTTTC. The whole variable domain, filled in from reference TRBV5-1 and TRBJ2-6, reads KAGVTQTPRYLIKTRGQQVTLSCSPISGHRSVSWYQQTPGQGLQFLFEYFSETQRNKGNFPGRFSGRQFSNSRSEMNVSTLELGDSALYLCASSSGQGDLSGANVLTFGAGSRLTVL.

The chain has TRBV7-2 and TRBJ2-2, with D possibly being TRBD1 (5 bases). V was trimmed by 5 bases and J by 7 bases, leaving 17 bases between them. Germline CDR1 is SGHTA and CDR2 is FQGNSA. This CDR3 region has 15 residues. The CDR3 nucleotides are TGTGCCAGCAGCCCCCCAGGGATGCGCAGCGGGGAGCTGTTTTTT. Protein: CASSPPGMRSGELFF.

There are a few counts of this clone. This rearrangement joins TRBV7-9 to TRBJ2-7, with 9 positions matching TRBD1. V shed 6 bases and J 5 bases; nucleotides not matched to a gene: 8. The germline gives CDR1 SEHNR, CDR2 FQNEAQ (reference sequence). CDR3 length equals 14 residues. CDR3 sequence reads: CASSSGQGNHEQYF. The DNA of the CDR3 is TGTGCCAGCAGTTCCGGACAGGGGAACCACGAGCAGTACTTC.

The gene calls are TRBV28 and TRBJ1-1; 8 nucleotides agree with TRBD1. CDR3 size: 14 residues. Germline V gene sequence: CDR1 MDHEN, CDR2 SYDVKM. The V segment lost 4 bases and the J segment 1 base; nucleotides outside the gene matches: 2. CDR3 region: CASSSRGPNTEAFF. The CDR3 DNA follows: TGTGCCAGCAGTTCCAGGGGGCCGAACACTGAAGCTTTCTTT.

V usage is TRBV7-6 and J usage is TRBJ2-7, with D perhaps matching TRBD1 (6 bases). Germline loops: CDR1 SGHVS, CDR2 FNYEAQ. The CDR3 sequence is 17 residues long. V gave up 2 bases and J gave up 3 bases, with 20 bases separating them. The CDR3 spells CASSLTPGALRGYEQYF. The CDR3 region has the DNA TGTGCCAGCAGCTTAACCCCAGGGGCTCTTCGGGGCTACGAGCAGTACTTC.

J is TRBJ2-7 and V is TRBV13, with 8 nucleotides matching TRBD2. From germline, CDR1 is PRHDT and CDR2 FYEKMQ (reference sequence). The CDR3 is 16 amino acids. V was clipped by 3 bases and J by 5 bases; unmatched bases: 12. The CDR3 here is CASSFYDSGKGDEQYF. Here the CDR3 DNA reads TGTGCCAGCAGCTTTTATGATAGCGGGAAAGGGGACGAGCAGTACTTC.

This clone has a single count. DNA of the CDR3: TGTGCCAGCAGCGTAGGGGGCCTGAGGTTGGACGAGCAGTACTTC. Translated: CASSVGGLRLDEQYF. The chain recombines TRBV9 with TRBJ2-7, with D possibly being TRBD1 (5 bases). The V end lost 0 bases, the J end lost 5 bases, and 15 bases lay between the germline ends. CDR3 length equals 15 residues. Germline V gene sequence: CDR1 SGDLS, CDR2 YYNGEE.

This chain connects TRBV28 to TRBJ2-5, with 7 bases fitting TRBD2. Germline-derived CDR1 and CDR2 are MDHEN and SYDVKM. The CDR3 consists of 16 residues. Trimming removed 1 base from V and 4 bases from J; junction bases left unmatched: 9. As DNA, the CDR3 is TGTGCCAGCAGTTTATCCGGACTAGTCGAAGTAGAGACCCAGTACTTC. It specifies CASSLSGLVEVETQYF.

CDR3 sequence (DNA): TGTGCCAGCAGTGATGCTAGCGCGATCGCAGATACGCAGTATTTT. This codes for CASSDASAIADTQYF. The chain has TRBV2 and TRBJ2-3, with D perhaps matching TRBD2 (6 bases). The CDR3 consists of 15 residues. The germline V gene has CDR1 SNHLY and CDR2 FYNNEI. With 3 bases removed from V and 4 bases from J, the gap between germline ends came to 14 bases.

The gene calls are TRBV21-1 and TRBJ2-6; the DNA was not used to check the table's D call, TRBD1. TRBV21-1 is a documented pseudogene. The CDR3 sequence is 18 residues long. The CDR3 sequence is CASSGRGTVYSGANVLTF. The CDR3 nucleotides are TGTGCCAGCAGCGGCCGCGGGACAGTATACTCTGGGGCCAACGTCCTGACTTTC.

The table lists this clone with a few counts. The V and J genes are TRBV4-3 and TRBJ2-1, with TRBD2 matching 7 bases. In germline, CDR1 is LGHNA, CDR2 YSLEER. The V segment lost 1 base and the J segment 0 bases; nucleotides outside the gene matches: 3. The CDR3 contains 16 residues. CDR3 sequence (DNA): TGCGCCAGCAGCCAAGGCCTAGCGGACTCCTACAATGAGCAGTTCTTC. Protein: CASSQGLADSYNEQFF.

The chain is built from TRBV5-1 and TRBJ2-1; 10 bases align to TRBD1. The ends lost 1 base at V and 7 bases at J; junction bases unmatched: 5. This CDR3 comprises 15 residues. Germline CDR1 is SGHRS and CDR2 is YFSETQ. This CDR3 is CASSLQRQGANEQFF. In nucleotides, the CDR3 is TGCGCCAGCAGCTTGCAAAGACAGGGGGCGAATGAGCAGTTCTTC.

This clone showed up just a few times. The V call is TRBV3-1 (or the pseudogene TRBV3-2), the J call TRBJ2-7; D gene ambiguous. Germline CDR1 LGHDT, CDR2 YNNKEL (reference sequence). The V end lost 5 bases, the J end lost 2 bases, and 10 bases lay between the germline ends. This CDR3 has 13 amino acids. Here the CDR3 DNA reads TGTGCCAGCAGCGAACTACAAACCTACGAGCAGTACTTC. Protein: CASSELQTYEQYF.

V and J are TRBV4-1 and TRBJ1-1, with D possibly being TRBD1 (5 bases). The V and J ends lost 3 bases and 12 bases respectively, with 14 bases between them. Germline V lookup: CDR1 MGHRA, CDR2 YSYEKL. This CDR3 comprises 12 residues. CDR3 DNA sequence: TGCGCCAGCAGCCAGCCCGCAGGGATACCTTTCTTT. The encoded protein is CASSQPAGIPFF.

The chain joins TRBV7-9 to TRBJ2-7, with 15 nucleotides matching TRBD2. CDR1 is SEHNR, CDR2 FQNEAQ, per germline (reference sequence). CDR3 length: 18 residues. The ends lost 2 bases at V and 2 bases at J; junction bases unmatched: 7. The chain's CDR3 is CASSLFQGLAGGTYEQYF. The CDR3 DNA reads as TGTGCCAGCAGCTTATTCCAGGGACTAGCGGGAGGTACCTACGAGCAGTACTTC. Supplemented by reference TRBV7-9 and TRBJ2-7, the full variable domain reads DTGVSQNPRHKITKRGQNVTFRCDPISEHNRLYWYRQTLGQGPEFLTYFQNEAQLEKSRLLSDRFSAERPKGSFSTLEIQRTEQGDSAMYLCASSLFQGLAGGTYEQYFGPGTRLTVT.

The V call is TRBV10-2, the J call TRBJ2-1; TRBD1 matches at 11 bases. V trimming: 10 bases; J trimming: 6 bases; junction bases outside the gene matches: 2. Germline lookup yields CDR1 WSHSY and CDR2 SAAADI. This CDR3 spans 12 amino acids. The CDR3 is CATGTGGNEQFF. In DNA, the CDR3 is TGCGCCACCGGGACAGGGGGCAATGAGCAGTTCTTC.

The chain is built from TRBV23-1 and TRBJ1-1; D call uncertain. TRBV23-1 is noted as an ORF with a role that remains uncertain. This CDR3 spans 20 amino acids. V was pared by 1 base and J by 0 bases, with 24 bases between. The CDR3 here is CASSQFGSGCFGSLNTEAFF. The DNA for the CDR3 is TGCGCCAGCAGTCAATTCGGGTCGGGGTGTTTTGGATCTCTGAACACTGAAGCTTTCTTT.

This chain joins TRBV3-1 (or the pseudogene TRBV3-2) and TRBJ2-3; 11 bases agree with TRBD1. CDR3 length: 16 amino acids. CDR1 is LGHDT, CDR2 YNNKEL, per germline (reference sequence). Unmatched junction bases numbered 7, after V lost 2 bases and J lost 6 bases. CDR3 coding DNA: TGTGCCAGCAGCCAAAACCCCGGGACAGGGGGTGATACGCAGTATTTT. The encoded protein is CASSQNPGTGGDTQYF.

This chain links TRBV5-6 with TRBJ2-3, with unresolved D. Between the trimmed V and J ends, which lost 4 bases and 2 bases, there was a span of 8 bases. Looked up from germline, CDR1 is SGHDT and CDR2 is YYEEEE. The CDR3 spans 13 residues. CDR3 region: CASSTGSTDTQYF. CDR3 coding DNA: TGTGCCAGCAGCACCGGGTCCACAGATACGCAGTATTTT.

V and J are TRBV10-3 and TRBJ2-7; D is perhaps TRBD1 (5 bases). Per the germline V gene, CDR1 is ENHRY and CDR2 is SYGVKD. The ends were cut back, 4 bases at V and 6 bases at J, with 16 bases in the middle. The CDR3 spans 14 residues. CDR3 nucleotides: TGTGCCATCAGTGCTGAACAGGTTTGGAGCGAGCAGTACTTC. Translating gives CAISAEQVWSEQYF.